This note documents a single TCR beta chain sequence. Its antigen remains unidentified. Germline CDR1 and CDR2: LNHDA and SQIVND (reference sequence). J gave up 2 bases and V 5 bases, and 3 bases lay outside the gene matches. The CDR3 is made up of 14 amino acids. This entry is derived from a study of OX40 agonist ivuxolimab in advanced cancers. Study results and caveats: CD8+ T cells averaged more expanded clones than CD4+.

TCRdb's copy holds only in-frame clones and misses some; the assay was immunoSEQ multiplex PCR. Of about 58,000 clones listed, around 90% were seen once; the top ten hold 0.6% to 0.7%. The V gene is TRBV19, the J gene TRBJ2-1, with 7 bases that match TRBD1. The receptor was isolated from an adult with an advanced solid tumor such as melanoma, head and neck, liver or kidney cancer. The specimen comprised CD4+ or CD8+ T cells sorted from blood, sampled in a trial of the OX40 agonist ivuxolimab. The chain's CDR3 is CASSRTGPYNEQFF. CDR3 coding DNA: TGTGCCAGTAGTCGGACAGGACCCTACAATGAGCAGTTCTTC. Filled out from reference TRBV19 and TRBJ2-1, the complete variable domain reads DGGITQSPKYLFRKEGQNVTLSCEQNLNHDAMYWYRQDPGQGLRLIYYSQIVNDFQKGDIAEGYSVSREKKESFPLTVTSAQKNPTAFYLCASSRTGPYNEQFFGPGTRLTVL.